The rows below give T cell receptor beta chains drawn from one sample of a study of cytomegalovirus exposure and HLA in healthy donors. The assay was immunoSEQ multiplex PCR, and TCRdb's table has in-frame clones only and misses some. This sample has around 140,000 clones, with around four fifths found just once. Sample: PBMCs. The receptors stem from a woman in her sixties or seventies in good health and CMV-seropositive. Each CDR3 is given with its conserved first and last residue. A D gene is named only where the DNA matches it firmly. For some rows the clone size is stated as once, few or many, or as a class when expanded; others skip it.

v_call: TRBV4-2; d_call: TRBD2; clone_size: .; j_call: TRBJ2-7; cdr3_nt: TGTGCCAGCAGCCAAGCTACTAGCGGTTCCTACGAGCAGTACTTC; cdr3_aa: CASSQATSGSYEQYF
v_call: TRBV29-1; d_call: TRBD2; clone_size: .; j_call: TRBJ2-3; cdr3_nt: TGCAGCGTTGCGGGACAGTCCACTAGCGGGAGGGCCTCAGATACGCAGTATTTT; cdr3_aa: CSVAGQSTSGRASDTQYF
v_call: TRBV7-9; d_call: TRBD1; clone_size: few; j_call: TRBJ1-1; cdr3_nt: TGTGCCAGCAGCTTACGGGACAGCAGAGCTTTCTTT; cdr3_aa: CASSLRDSRAFF
v_call: TRBV5-4; d_call: .; clone_size: .; j_call: TRBJ2-4; cdr3_nt: TGTGCCAGCAGCTCGGGAAGCCTCGGGGCCAAAAACATTCAGTACTTC; cdr3_aa: CASSSGSLGAKNIQYF
v_call: TRBV6-6; d_call: .; clone_size: .; j_call: TRBJ1-5; cdr3_nt: TGTGCCAGCAGCCGTTTCGGGCCCCAGCATTTT; cdr3_aa: CASSRFGPQHF
v_call: TRBV5-1; d_call: .; clone_size: .; j_call: TRBJ1-1; cdr3_nt: TGCGCTAGCAGCTCCGAGGTGGTGAACACTGAAGCTTTCTTT; cdr3_aa: CASSSEVVNTEAFF
v_call: TRBV11-3; d_call: .; clone_size: .; j_call: TRBJ2-3; cdr3_nt: TGTGCCAGCAGCCGAGACGGGAGCACAGATACGCAGTATTTT; cdr3_aa: CASSRDGSTDTQYF
v_call: TRBV15; d_call: TRBD2; clone_size: .; j_call: TRBJ2-3; cdr3_nt: TGTGCCACCAGCAGAGTCCCGACCGGACTAGCGACTAGCACAGATACGCAGTATTTT; cdr3_aa: CATSRVPTGLATSTDTQYF
v_call: TRBV6-5; d_call: TRBD1; clone_size: .; j_call: TRBJ2-1; cdr3_nt: TGTGCCAGCAGTTACTCGGACAGGGAAGGCAATGAGCAGTTCTTC; cdr3_aa: CASSYSDREGNEQFF
v_call: TRBV5-1; d_call: .; clone_size: .; j_call: TRBJ2-5; cdr3_nt: TGCGCCAGCGCCTGGAGAGAGACCCAGTACTTC; cdr3_aa: CASAWRETQYF
v_call: TRBV27; d_call: .; clone_size: .; j_call: TRBJ2-5; cdr3_nt: TGTGCCAGCAGTCCGTCTGTCTACCAAGAGACCCAGTACTTC; cdr3_aa: CASSPSVYQETQYF
v_call: TRBV15; d_call: .; clone_size: .; j_call: TRBJ2-1; cdr3_nt: TGTGCCACCAGCAGGGGACTGAATGAGCAGTTCTTC; cdr3_aa: CATSRGLNEQFF
v_call: TRBV19; d_call: TRBD2; clone_size: .; j_call: TRBJ2-1; cdr3_nt: TGTGCCAGTAGTCCCGGGACTAGCGTCTACAATGAGCAGTTCTTC; cdr3_aa: CASSPGTSVYNEQFF
v_call: TRBV28; d_call: TRBD2; clone_size: .; j_call: TRBJ2-1; cdr3_nt: TGTGCCAGCAGTTTACCCAGCGGGAGGGATATGTACAATGAGCAGTTCTTC; cdr3_aa: CASSLPSGRDMYNEQFF
v_call: TRBV6-6; d_call: TRBD1; clone_size: .; j_call: TRBJ2-1; cdr3_nt: TGTGCCAGCAGCGGAATGACTACAGGGGGCAATGAGCAGTTCTTC; cdr3_aa: CASSGMTTGGNEQFF
v_call: TRBV19; d_call: .; clone_size: .; j_call: TRBJ2-7; cdr3_nt: TGTGCCAGTAGCCCGACTGGATACGAGCAGTACTTC; cdr3_aa: CASSPTGYEQYF
v_call: TRBV29-1; d_call: TRBD2; clone_size: .; j_call: TRBJ2-7; cdr3_nt: TGCAGCGGATCTAGCGGCTCCTACGAGCAGTACTTC; cdr3_aa: CSGSSGSYEQYF
v_call: TRBV10-2; d_call: .; clone_size: .; j_call: TRBJ2-7; cdr3_nt: TGCGCCAGCAGTACTCAGGAATACGAGCAGTACTTC; cdr3_aa: CASSTQEYEQYF
v_call: TRBV19; d_call: TRBD1; clone_size: .; j_call: TRBJ2-1; cdr3_nt: TGTGCCAGTAGTCCCGGGGGACAGGGACCTTTCTACTACAATGAGCAGTTCTTC; cdr3_aa: CASSPGGQGPFYYNEQFF
v_call: TRBV5-1; d_call: TRBD2; clone_size: .; j_call: TRBJ2-3; cdr3_nt: TGCGCCAGCAGCTCCGTAGCGGGAGGGGCAGATACGCAGTATTTT; cdr3_aa: CASSSVAGGADTQYF
v_call: TRBV21-1; d_call: .; clone_size: .; j_call: TRBJ2-1; cdr3_nt: TGTGCCAGCAGCAAAGGGGACGGGACTAGAATCAATGAGCAGTTCTTC; cdr3_aa: CASSKGDGTRINEQFF
v_call: TRBV7-2; d_call: .; clone_size: once; j_call: TRBJ2-3; cdr3_nt: TGTGCCAGCAGGGAGGGGTCCCGGGGATATACGCAGTATTTT; cdr3_aa: CASREGSRGYTQYF
v_call: TRBV7-3; d_call: .; clone_size: .; j_call: TRBJ2-3; cdr3_nt: TGTGCCAGCAGCGAAAACAGGTTCACAGATACGCAGTATTTT; cdr3_aa: CASSENRFTDTQYF
v_call: TRBV5-1; d_call: TRBD2; clone_size: .; j_call: TRBJ2-5; cdr3_nt: TGCGCCAGCAGCTTGATCGGGGGGGGCCAAGAGACCCAGTACTTC; cdr3_aa: CASSLIGGGQETQYF
v_call: TRBV6-5; d_call: .; clone_size: .; j_call: TRBJ2-3; cdr3_nt: TGTGCCAGCAGCGAGACAACTCTCTCGCCAGATACGCAGTATTTT; cdr3_aa: CASSETTLSPDTQYF
v_call: TRBV28; d_call: .; clone_size: .; j_call: TRBJ2-5; cdr3_nt: TGTGCCAGCAGCCAGGTCCGCCCAGAGACCCAGTACTTC; cdr3_aa: CASSQVRPETQYF
v_call: TRBV7-2; d_call: .; clone_size: .; j_call: TRBJ2-2; cdr3_nt: TGTGCCAGCAGCTCCCAGGCGGGGATGAACACCGGGGAGCTGTTTTTT; cdr3_aa: CASSSQAGMNTGELFF
v_call: TRBV4-2; d_call: .; clone_size: .; j_call: TRBJ1-2; cdr3_nt: TGTGCCAGCAGCCAAGGAGGACAGCGCTATGGCTACACCTTC; cdr3_aa: CASSQGGQRYGYTF
v_call: TRBV4-3; d_call: TRBD2; clone_size: .; j_call: TRBJ2-1; cdr3_nt: TGCGCCAGCAGCCAAGTAAGGCTAGCGGGAGTTGGAAATGAGCAGTTCTTC; cdr3_aa: CASSQVRLAGVGNEQFF
v_call: TRBV6-5; d_call: TRBD1; clone_size: .; j_call: TRBJ1-6; cdr3_nt: TGTGCCAGCACCGGACAGGGCGAATGGAATTCACCCCTCCACTTT; cdr3_aa: CASTGQGEWNSPLHF
v_call: TRBV28; d_call: .; clone_size: .; j_call: TRBJ2-6; cdr3_nt: TGTGCCAGCAGTCCTCTCTCTGGGGCCAACGTCCTGACTTTC; cdr3_aa: CASSPLSGANVLTF
v_call: TRBV5-4; d_call: .; clone_size: .; j_call: TRBJ2-3; cdr3_nt: TGTGCCAGCATGACCGGGTTCACAGATACGCAGTATTTT; cdr3_aa: CASMTGFTDTQYF
v_call: TRBV7-2; d_call: TRBD2; clone_size: .; j_call: TRBJ2-1; cdr3_nt: TGTGCCAGCAGCTCGGGACTAGCGGGAGCTGAGCAGTTCTTC; cdr3_aa: CASSSGLAGAEQFF
v_call: TRBV5-1; d_call: TRBD1; clone_size: .; j_call: TRBJ1-5; cdr3_nt: TGCGCCAGCAGCTTGGGAGGGGGCCCGCTCGGCAATCAGCCCCAGCATTTT; cdr3_aa: CASSLGGGPLGNQPQHF
v_call: TRBV30; d_call: .; clone_size: .; j_call: TRBJ1-4; cdr3_nt: TGTGCCTGGAGTATCCGTGAAAAACTGTTTTTT; cdr3_aa: CAWSIREKLFF
v_call: TRBV28; d_call: TRBD1; clone_size: .; j_call: TRBJ1-1; cdr3_nt: TGTGCCAGCACCCCCCCGGGACAGGGGGCTGCTGAAGCTTTCTTT; cdr3_aa: CASTPPGQGAAEAFF
v_call: TRBV6-1; d_call: TRBD1; clone_size: few; j_call: TRBJ1-1; cdr3_nt: TGTGCCAGCAGGGGGACAGGGGGTAGGTCTGAAGCTTTCTTT; cdr3_aa: CASRGTGGRSEAFF
v_call: TRBV28; d_call: .; clone_size: .; j_call: TRBJ2-4; cdr3_nt: TGTGCCAGCCATGAAGCAACAGCCAAAAACATTCAGTACTTC; cdr3_aa: CASHEATAKNIQYF
v_call: TRBV11-3; d_call: .; clone_size: .; j_call: TRBJ2-1; cdr3_nt: TGTGCCAGCAGCTTAGTCAGGGGCCGGAATGAGCAGTTCTTC; cdr3_aa: CASSLVRGRNEQFF
v_call: TRBV28; d_call: .; clone_size: .; j_call: TRBJ2-5; cdr3_nt: TGTGCCAGCAAAGCACAGGGTCGGGAGACCCAGTACTTC; cdr3_aa: CASKAQGRETQYF
v_call: TRBV29-1; d_call: TRBD2; clone_size: .; j_call: TRBJ2-3; cdr3_nt: TGCAGCGTTGAGGGGGACTATGAAACTAGCACAGATACGCAGTATTTT; cdr3_aa: CSVEGDYETSTDTQYF
v_call: TRBV7-9; d_call: TRBD2; clone_size: .; j_call: TRBJ2-2; cdr3_nt: TGTGCCAGCAGCTTCACGAGGGAGGGCGGGACCGGGGAGCTGTTTTTT; cdr3_aa: CASSFTREGGTGELFF
v_call: TRBV19; d_call: TRBD2; clone_size: .; j_call: TRBJ2-2; cdr3_nt: TGTGCCAGTAGTATAGGACTAGCGGGGATGAACACCGGGGAGCTGTTTTTT; cdr3_aa: CASSIGLAGMNTGELFF
v_call: TRBV28; d_call: TRBD1; clone_size: .; j_call: TRBJ1-2; cdr3_nt: TGTGCCAGCAGTGGGACAGGGGGCGACCTCCCCTATGGCTACACCTTC; cdr3_aa: CASSGTGGDLPYGYTF
v_call: TRBV19; d_call: TRBD1; clone_size: .; j_call: TRBJ1-5; cdr3_nt: TGTGCCAGTACCCCGCAACAGGGGACCCGCAATCAGCCCCAGCATTTT; cdr3_aa: CASTPQQGTRNQPQHF